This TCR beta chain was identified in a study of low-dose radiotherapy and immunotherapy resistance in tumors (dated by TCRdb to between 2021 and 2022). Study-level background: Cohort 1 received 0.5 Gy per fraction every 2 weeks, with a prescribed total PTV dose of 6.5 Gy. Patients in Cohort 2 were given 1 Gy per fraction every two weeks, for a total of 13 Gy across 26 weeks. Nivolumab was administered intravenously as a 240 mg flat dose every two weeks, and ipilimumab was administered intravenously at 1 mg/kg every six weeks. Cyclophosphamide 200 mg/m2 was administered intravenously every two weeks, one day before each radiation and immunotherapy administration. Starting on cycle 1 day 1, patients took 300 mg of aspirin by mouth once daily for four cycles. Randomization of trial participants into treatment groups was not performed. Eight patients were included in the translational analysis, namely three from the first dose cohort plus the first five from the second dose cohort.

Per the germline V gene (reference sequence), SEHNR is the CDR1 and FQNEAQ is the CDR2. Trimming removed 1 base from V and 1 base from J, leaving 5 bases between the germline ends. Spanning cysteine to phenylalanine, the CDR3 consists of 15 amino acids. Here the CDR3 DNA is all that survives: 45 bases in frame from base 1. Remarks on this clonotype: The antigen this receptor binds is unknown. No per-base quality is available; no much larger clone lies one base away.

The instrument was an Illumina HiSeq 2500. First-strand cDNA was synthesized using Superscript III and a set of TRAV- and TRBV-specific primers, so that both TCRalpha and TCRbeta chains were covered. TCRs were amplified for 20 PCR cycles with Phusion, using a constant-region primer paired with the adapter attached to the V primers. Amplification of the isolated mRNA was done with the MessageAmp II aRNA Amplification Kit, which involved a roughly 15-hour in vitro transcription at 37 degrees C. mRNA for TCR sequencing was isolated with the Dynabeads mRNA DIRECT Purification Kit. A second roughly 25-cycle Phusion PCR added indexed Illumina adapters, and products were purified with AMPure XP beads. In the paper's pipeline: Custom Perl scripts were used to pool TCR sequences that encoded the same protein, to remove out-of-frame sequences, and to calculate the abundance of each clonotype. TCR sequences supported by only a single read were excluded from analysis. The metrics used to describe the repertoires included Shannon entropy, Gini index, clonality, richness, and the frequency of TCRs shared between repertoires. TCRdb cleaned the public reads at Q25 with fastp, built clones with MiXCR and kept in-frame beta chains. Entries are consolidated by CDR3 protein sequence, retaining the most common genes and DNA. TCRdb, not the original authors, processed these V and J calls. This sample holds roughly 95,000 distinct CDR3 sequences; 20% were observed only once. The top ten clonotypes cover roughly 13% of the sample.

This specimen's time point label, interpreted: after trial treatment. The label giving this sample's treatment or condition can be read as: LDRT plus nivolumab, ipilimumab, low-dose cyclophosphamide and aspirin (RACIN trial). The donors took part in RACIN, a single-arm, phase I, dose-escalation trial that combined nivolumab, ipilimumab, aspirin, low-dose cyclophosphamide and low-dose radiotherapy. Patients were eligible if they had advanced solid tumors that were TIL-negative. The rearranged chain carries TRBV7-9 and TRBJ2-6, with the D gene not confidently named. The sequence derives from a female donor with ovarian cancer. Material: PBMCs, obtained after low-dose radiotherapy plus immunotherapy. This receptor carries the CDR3 CASSLGLSGANVLTF. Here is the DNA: TGTGCCAGCAGCTTAGGGTTGTCTGGGGCCAACGTCCTGACTTTC.